This entry features one T cell receptor beta chain sequence. This clone was observed a single time. Its antigen specificity is not known. No base quality information exists; no much larger clone differs at one position. Library method: the immunoSEQ multiplex PCR assay. TCRdb holds this immuneACCESS table with in-frame rearrangements only. Some clones are missing; in checked studies, unresolved V genes explain under half, and the rest has no known cause. The table for this sample lists approximately 88,000 clones; roughly nine tenths of them were counted only once. The top ten hold roughly 0.9% of the sample. Trimming at the junction amounts to 7 bases on V and 8 bases on J, and the germline ends lie 20 bases apart. CDR1 and CDR2, looked up from the germline V gene (reference sequence), are LGHDT and YNNKEL. The CDR3 starts with the cysteine, ends with the phenylalanine, and has 15 residues. Of all the DNA, just the CDR3 is kept, 45 bases in frame from base 1.

These data come from a study of control samples from healthy donors and cancer patients (dated by TCRdb to the early 2020s). This clonotype was sampled from a woman in her thirties in good health. Material for sequencing was blood. The V and J genes are TRBV3-1 (or the pseudogene TRBV3-2) and TRBJ1-4; TRBD1 is possibly the D segment (6 matching bases). For the CDR3, the sequence is CASTLRGGREEKLFF. The DNA sequence is as follows: TGTGCCAGCACCCTCCGGGGGGGGCGCGAAGAAAAACTGTTTTTT.